This is a list of T cell receptor beta chains from one sample in a study of cytomegalovirus exposure and HLA in healthy donors. Assay: immunoSEQ multiplex PCR; the TCRdb copy retains only in-frame clones and omits some. The sample yields roughly 190,000 clones, over 65% seen once. Specimen: PBMCs. The receptors here all came from a woman aged 30 to 39 in good health and CMV-seronegative. CDR3s include the opening cysteine and the closing phenylalanine or tryptophan. A D gene is named only where the DNA matches it firmly. Rows may omit the clone size; those that give it use once, few, many or a size class.

TRBD1,NA,TRBJ1-2,TRBV9,15,TGTGCCAGCAGCGTAGCGGGCAGGGGGAGCTATGGCTACACCTTC,CASSVAGRGSYGYTF
NA,once,TRBJ2-1,TRBV19,14,TGTGCCAGTAGTATCCAGTCCCTCTACAATGAGCAGTTCTTC,CASSIQSLYNEQFF
TRBD2,once,TRBJ2-7,TRBV5-4,16,TGTGCCAGCAGCCCAGAAGGACTAGCGGGAGTTTTCGAGCAGTACTTC,CASSPEGLAGVFEQYF
TRBD2,NA,TRBJ2-7,TRBV10-3,14,TGTGCCATCAGTGAACTAGCGGTCTCCTACGAGCAGTACTTC,CAISELAVSYEQYF
NA,NA,TRBJ2-1,TRBV25-1,14,TGTGCCAGCAGTGCTCATTTAAACACAATAGAGCAGTTCTTC,CASSAHLNTIEQFF
NA,NA,TRBJ1-2,TRBV5-4,14,TGTGCCAGCAGCTTGGGGCAGAACCTTTATGGCTACACCTTC,CASSLGQNLYGYTF
TRBD2,NA,TRBJ2-7,TRBV6-5,16,TGTGCCAGCAGTTACTTCCGGACTAGCGGGGCCTACGAGCAGTACTTC,CASSYFRTSGAYEQYF
NA,once,TRBJ1-6,TRBV2,15,TGTGCCAGCCGCGAGAACGTGATAAATAATTCACCCCTCCACTTT,CASRENVINNSPLHF
NA,NA,TRBJ1-2,TRBV5-1,17,TGCGCCAGCAGCTTGGGTGGCCTCAGGGGAAGGTCCTATGGCTACACCTTC,CASSLGGLRGRSYGYTF
NA,NA,TRBJ1-1,TRBV6-5,14,TGTGCCAGCAGTGGCAGTCTCATGAACACTGAAGCTTTCTTT,CASSGSLMNTEAFF
NA,NA,TRBJ2-3,TRBV7-2,14,TGTGCCAGCAGCTTAGAACTGCGGGGTAATACGCAGTATTTT,CASSLELRGNTQYF
TRBD1,NA,TRBJ1-5,TRBV6-6,14,TGTGCCAGCAGGAACGGGGGACAGAATCAGCCCCAGCATTTT,CASRNGGQNQPQHF
NA,few,TRBJ1-4,TRBV10-3,14,TGTGCCATCAGTGTTGGCCCGGAGAGCGAAAAACTGTTTTTT,CAISVGPESEKLFF
NA,NA,TRBJ1-2,TRBV6-4,13,TGTGCCAGCAGTGACACGGACATCGGGGGCTACACCTTC,CASSDTDIGGYTF
NA,NA,TRBJ2-7,TRBV19,13,TGTGCCAGTAGTTGGGAGGAGGGTTACGAGCAGTACTTC,CASSWEEGYEQYF
NA,NA,TRBJ1-4,TRBV6-6,12,TGTGCCAGCACCCTTAACCAGGAAAAACTGTTTTTT,CASTLNQEKLFF
NA,NA,TRBJ1-1,TRBV7-9,12,TGTGCCAGCACCCCAGGTGACACTGAAGCTTTCTTT,CASTPGDTEAFF